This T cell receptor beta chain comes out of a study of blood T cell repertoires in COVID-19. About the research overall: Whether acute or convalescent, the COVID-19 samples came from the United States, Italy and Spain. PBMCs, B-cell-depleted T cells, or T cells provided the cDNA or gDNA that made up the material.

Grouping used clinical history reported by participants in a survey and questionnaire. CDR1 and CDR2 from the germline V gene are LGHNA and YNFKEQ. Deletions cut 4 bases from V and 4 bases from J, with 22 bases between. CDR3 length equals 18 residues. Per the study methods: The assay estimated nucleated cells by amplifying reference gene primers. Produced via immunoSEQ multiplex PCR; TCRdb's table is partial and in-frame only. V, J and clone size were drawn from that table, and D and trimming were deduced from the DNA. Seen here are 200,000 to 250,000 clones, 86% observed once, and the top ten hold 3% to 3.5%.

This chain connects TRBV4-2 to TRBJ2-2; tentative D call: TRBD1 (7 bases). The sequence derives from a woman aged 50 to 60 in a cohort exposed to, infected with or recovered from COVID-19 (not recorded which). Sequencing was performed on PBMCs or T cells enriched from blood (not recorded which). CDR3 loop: CASSPHKGAGTSTGELFF. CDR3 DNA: TGTGCCAGCAGCCCCCACAAGGGGGCTGGGACTTCCACCGGGGAGCTGTTTTTT.